One sample yielded the 25 T cell receptor beta chains listed below, sequenced in a study of T cells after yellow fever vaccination (dated by TCRdb to about 2019). Explained via the paper, the treatment or condition label denotes: live attenuated yellow fever vaccine strain. The library was obtained by 5' RACE. The sample was run on an Illumina HiSeq 2500. TCRdb reran the public reads through fastp at Q25 and MiXCR, keeping productive beta chains. Each record represents a unique CDR3 protein, reported with the most common genes and DNA among its rows. The sample data list around 340,000 distinct CDR3 sequences, and 8.7% of these were observed just once. Of the sample, roughly 17% falls within the top ten clones. The sample consisted of PBMCs, taken on the day of the first yellow fever vaccination. The receptors come from a man aged 18 to 35 who received the YFV17D yellow fever vaccine.

The sample holds many counts of this clonotype. CDR3 sequence: CASSQDLRTGGTEAFF. The CDR3 DNA reads as TGCGCCAGCAGCCAAGATCTAAGGACAGGGGGTACTGAAGCTTTCTTT. The J gene is TRBJ1-1, the V gene TRBV4-3; 10 positions agree with TRBD1. Germline V gene data show CDR1 as LGHNA and CDR2 as YSLEER. The junction had 6 bases not matched to a gene; V was cut back by 0 bases and J by 5 bases. The CDR3 has 16 amino acids.

This clonotype has only a few counts. This sequence joins TRBV7-2 and TRBJ2-3, with D perhaps matching TRBD1 (6 bases). Germline-derived CDR1 and CDR2 are SGHTA and FQGNSA. V lost 5 bases, J lost 2 bases, and 11 bases lay in between. The CDR3 has 14 residues. CDR3 DNA sequence: TGTGCCAGCAGCCAGGGGCTAGCCACAGATACGCAGTATTTT. Protein product: CASSQGLATDTQYF.

The genes are TRBV12-3 or TRBV12-4 and TRBJ1-1, with a weak D call TRBD1 (6 bases). CDR3 size: 13 residues. V lost 2 bases and J 9 bases, leaving 13 bases between the germline ends. CDR3 protein: CASSLPPGVKAFF. The CDR3 bases are TGTGCCAGCAGTTTACCCCCAGGGGTAAAAGCTTTCTTT.

The rearrangement joins TRBV7-9 to TRBJ2-5; a weak D match, TRBD1 (5 bases). V was shortened by 4 bases and J by 4 bases, with 16 bases between the two germline ends. Looked up from germline, CDR1 is SEHNR and CDR2 is FQNEAQ (reference sequence). CDR3 length: 15 amino acids. Here the CDR3 reads CASSSARRVLETQYF. The CDR3, as DNA: TGTGCCAGCAGCTCAGCCCGCAGGGTTTTAGAGACCCAGTACTTC. Full variable domain (remainder filled in from reference TRBV7-9 and TRBJ2-5): DTGVSQNPRHKITKRGQNVTFRCDPISEHNRLYWYRQTLGQGPEFLTYFQNEAQLEKSRLLSDRFSAERPKGSFSTLEIQRTEQGDSAMYLCASSSARRVLETQYFGPGTRLLVL.

V gene TRBV5-6 combines with J gene TRBJ2-1; no reliable D call. CDR1 and CDR2 from the germline V gene are SGHDT and YYEEEE. Trimming left V 4 bases short and J 10 bases short, with 12 bases between. The CDR3 length is 12 residues. The CDR3 sequence: CASSDFSTEQFF. The CDR3 bases are TGTGCCAGCAGCGATTTTTCGACGGAGCAGTTCTTC.

This clonotype has at least ten counts. The chain links TRBV20-1 to TRBJ2-5; TRBD2 matches 9 bases. The CDR3 spans 14 residues. Germline V gene sequence: CDR1 DFQATT, CDR2 SNEGSKA (reference sequence). V was clipped by 3 bases and J by 5 bases; unmatched bases: 7. The chain's CDR3 is CSASRGGARETQYF. In nucleotides, the CDR3 is TGCAGTGCTAGTCGCGGGGGGGCCAGGGAGACCCAGTACTTC.

This clonotype was picked up a small number of times. This chain connects TRBV7-2 to TRBJ2-1, with no clear D. The germline CDR1 and CDR2 sequences are SGHTA and FQGNSA. The V gene lost 6 bases and the J gene lost 2 bases, with 11 bases spanning the gap. This CDR3 contains 14 residues. Here the CDR3 DNA reads TGTGCCAGCAGTTTCTATGGGACCTACAATGAGCAGTTCTTC. It specifies CASSFYGTYNEQFF.

Here the CDR3 reads CASSLVREVQYF. DNA for the CDR3: TGTGCCAGCAGCTTAGTTAGAGAGGTCCAGTACTTC. The V gene is TRBV7-9, the J gene TRBJ2-5, with D unresolved. Trimming pared 1 base from V and 10 bases from J, leaving 10 bases between. This CDR3 is built from 12 residues. CDR1 SEHNR and CDR2 FQNEAQ come from the germline V gene (reference sequence).

DNA of the CDR3: TGTGCCAGCAGTGCCCCGCAGGGGGCTTATGGGTACGAGCAGTACGTC. Translating it yields CASSAPQGAYGYEQYV. This sequence joins TRBV28 and TRBJ2-7; 8 nucleotides line up with TRBD1. Germline CDR1 MDHEN, CDR2 SYDVKM. The CDR3 has 16 residues. The J segment lost 4 bases and the V segment lost 5 bases, leaving 13 bases of the junction unmatched.

This clonotype has just a few counts. This chain links TRBV6-2 or TRBV6-3 with TRBJ1-6; 7 bases align to TRBD1. CDR3 size: 16 residues. The V and J ends lost 5 bases and 7 bases, in that order; junction bases with no gene match: 11. The V gene's germline CDR1 is MNHEY and CDR2 SVGEGT. The CDR3 DNA follows: TGTGCCAGCAGTCTAGGACAGGCCTGGGAGAATTCACCCCTCCACTTT. This codes for CASSLGQAWENSPLHF.

V is TRBV5-1 and J is TRBJ2-1, with 7 bases fitting TRBD1. This CDR3 contains 16 residues. The V and J ends lost 4 bases and 7 bases, in that order; junction bases with no gene match: 14. Germline CDR1 SGHRS, CDR2 YFSETQ. CDR3 in DNA: TGCGCCAGCAGCCTCGATCGGGACAGAGGGGGAAATGAGCAGTTCTTC. It codes for CASSLDRDRGGNEQFF.

This clonotype was found a few times. The chain links TRBV4-2 to TRBJ2-2; tentatively, D is TRBD2 (5 bases). The CDR3 consists of 12 residues. Germline lookup yields CDR1 LGHNA and CDR2 YNFKEQ. V lost 4 bases and J lost 15, with 15 bases in between. Here the CDR3 reads CASSPGDRGLFF. CDR3 bases: TGTGCCAGCAGCCCCGGGGATCGCGGTTTGTTTTTT.

The chain links TRBV5-1 to TRBJ2-3; D uncertain. Trimming stripped 0 bases from V and 2 bases from J, with 16 bases between. CDR1 SGHRS and CDR2 YFSETQ come from the germline V gene. The CDR3 is made up of 17 amino acids. CDR3 nucleotide sequence: TGCGCCAGCAGCTTGGGGCCAGGCGGCCCGGTCACAGATACGCAGTATTTT. This sequence encodes CASSLGPGGPVTDTQYF.

The chain links TRBV7-2 to TRBJ2-3; a weak D match, TRBD1 (6 bases). Germline V gives CDR1 SGHTA, CDR2 FQGNSA. V lost 6 bases and J 9 bases, leaving 19 bases between the germline ends. The CDR3 is made up of 14 amino acids. This chain's CDR3 is CASSKQGKAPTQYF. The DNA of the CDR3 is TGTGCCAGCAGTAAACAGGGAAAGGCGCCAACGCAGTATTTT. Using reference TRBV7-2 and TRBJ2-3 for the parts outside the CDR3, the full variable domain is GAGVSQSPSNKVTEKGKDVELRCDPISGHTALYWYRQSLGQGLEFLIYFQGNSAPDKSGLPSDRFSAERTGGSVSTLTIQRTQQEDSAVYLCASSKQGKAPTQYFGPGTRLTVL.

This clonotype was detected once. The chain links TRBV30 to TRBJ2-2, with D hard to call. Germline CDR1 reads GTSNPN; CDR2 reads SVGIG (reference sequence). CDR3 length: 11 amino acids. V was shortened by 5 bases and J by 7 bases, with 8 bases between the two germline ends. The CDR3 region has the DNA TGTGCCTGGGCGGTGGGCGGGGAGCTGTTTTTT. Protein product: CAWAVGGELFF.

The chain has TRBV10-3 and TRBJ1-3; D unresolved. The CDR3 extends over 13 amino acids. From germline, CDR1 is ENHRY and CDR2 SYGVKD. Trimming pared 6 bases from V and 0 bases from J, leaving 6 bases between. Here the CDR3 reads CAISLDSGNTIYF. The CDR3 region has the DNA TGTGCCATCAGCTTGGACTCTGGAAACACCATATATTTT.

This chain links TRBV5-1 with TRBJ1-1; weak D call: TRBD1 (6 bases). This CDR3 is 15 amino acids long. Germline CDR1 and CDR2: SGHRS and YFSETQ. V was pared by 4 bases and J by 0 bases, with 13 bases between. CDR3 sequence reads: CASSRGAALNTEAFF. The CDR3 nucleotides read TGCGCCAGCAGCCGGGGGGCGGCCTTGAACACTGAAGCTTTCTTT. Full variable domain (outside the CDR3, taken from reference TRBV5-1 and TRBJ1-1): KAGVTQTPRYLIKTRGQQVTLSCSPISGHRSVSWYQQTPGQGLQFLFEYFSETQRNKGNFPGRFSGRQFSNSRSEMNVSTLELGDSALYLCASSRGAALNTEAFFGQGTRLTVV.

This clonotype was seen only a few times. The chain joins TRBV20-1 to TRBJ2-7; a possible D gene is TRBD2 (7 bases). V lost 1 base and J lost 0, with 19 bases in between. Per germline, CDR1 DFQATT and CDR2 SNEGSKA (reference sequence). The length of the CDR3 is 17 residues. The DNA for the CDR3 is TGCAGTGCTAGAGGGGGGGGCAGGGCGGACCTCTCCTACGAGCAGTACTTC. It encodes CSARGGGRADLSYEQYF.

A word on this clonotype: This may arise from a read error, as a much more abundant clone is one base away. The CDR3 loop is CVSSRTAYNEQFF. The CDR3 region has the DNA TGTGTCAGCAGTCGGACAGCTTACAATGAGCAGTTCTTC. The rearrangement joins TRBV27 to TRBJ2-1; weak D call: TRBD1 (6 bases). This CDR3 comprises 13 residues. The germline CDR1 and CDR2 sequences are MNHEY and SMNVEV (reference sequence).

In its sample, this clonotype was seen many times. This chain connects TRBV7-9 to TRBJ1-1, with no clear D. Trimming took off 1 base at V and 3 bases at J, with 6 bases between the two ends. The CDR3 is 13 amino acids. Germline-derived CDR1 and CDR2 are SEHNR and FQNEAQ (reference sequence). The chain's CDR3 is CASSLEADTEAFF. The CDR3, as DNA: TGTGCCAGCAGCTTAGAGGCGGACACTGAAGCTTTCTTT.

The chain couples TRBV20-1 to TRBJ1-1; a possible D gene is TRBD1 (5 bases). This CDR3 is built from 13 residues. Germline-derived CDR1 and CDR2 are DFQATT and SNEGSKA (reference sequence). V lost 2 bases to trimming and J lost 1 base, with 8 bases between them. This chain's CDR3 is CSARRRGNTEAFF. CDR3 in DNA: TGCAGTGCTAGACGTAGGGGGAACACTGAAGCTTTCTTT.

This clonotype was found a few times. This rearrangement joins TRBV12-3 or TRBV12-4 to TRBJ2-3, with 14 bases matching TRBD2. This CDR3 is built from 15 residues. V was clipped by 7 bases and J by 5 bases; unmatched bases: 5. The CDR3 DNA reads TGTGCCAGCACCATCGGACTAGCGGGGGGAGATACGCAGTATTTT. Translated: CASTIGLAGGDTQYF.

This clonotype showed up just a few times. The chain employs TRBV7-2 and TRBJ2-5; D ambiguous. Germline CDR1 is SGHTA and CDR2 is FQGNSA. Trimming stripped 5 bases from V and 4 bases from J, with 14 bases between. The CDR3 totals 14 residues. In DNA form, the CDR3 reads TGTGCCAGCAGCGTCACTCCCCCCGGAGAGACCCAGTACTTC. Translating it yields CASSVTPPGETQYF.

The chain joins TRBV7-2 to TRBJ1-1; D is possibly TRBD1 (5 bases). Looked up from germline, CDR1 is SGHTA and CDR2 is FQGNSA. V lost 5 bases and J lost 4, with 11 bases in between. The CDR3 runs 13 residues. Here the CDR3 reads CASSRWGGTEAFF. CDR3 coding DNA: TGTGCCAGCAGCCGCTGGGGGGGCACTGAAGCTTTCTTT.

V usage is TRBV5-4 and J usage is TRBJ2-1; maybe TRBD1 (5 bases). CDR1 and CDR2 from the germline V gene are SGHNT and YYREEE (reference sequence). The V end lost 4 bases, the J end lost 4 bases, and 21 bases lay between the germline ends. There are 17 residues in the CDR3. CDR3: CASSLWTPGVGYNEQFF. In DNA, the CDR3 is TGTGCCAGCAGCCTTTGGACACCCGGAGTTGGGTACAATGAGCAGTTCTTC.